The 27 T cell receptor beta chains presented below share a single source sample, sequenced in a study of blood T cell repertoires in COVID-19. Clones were read by immunoSEQ multiplex PCR, and TCRdb kept only the in-frame ones, dropping some. Of about 270,000 clones in the sample, 88% were seen once. Sequenced material: PBMCs or T cells enriched from blood (not recorded which). These receptors came from a woman between 50 and 59 years old who had recovered from COVID-19.

This clone was detected a few times. The chain couples TRBV29-1 to TRBJ2-7, with TRBD2 matching 9 bases. This CDR3 comprises 12 residues. CDR1 is SQVTM, CDR2 ANQGSEA, per germline. J gave up 7 bases and V 6 bases, and 7 bases lay outside the gene matches. CDR3 sequence reads: CSVASGMGEQYF. Written as DNA, the CDR3 is TGCAGCGTAGCTAGCGGGATGGGTGAGCAGTACTTC.

V gene TRBV18 combines with J gene TRBJ2-1; 15 bases align to TRBD2. CDR1 is KGHSH and CDR2 is LQKENI in the germline V gene. V lost 5 bases and J lost 9; bases outside the gene matches: 11. The CDR3 runs 17 residues. The CDR3 sequence: CASSSRGLAGGPSEQFF. The CDR3, as DNA: TGTGCCAGCTCATCCCGAGGACTAGCGGGAGGGCCGAGTGAGCAGTTCTTC.

The V call is TRBV5-6, the J call TRBJ2-1; TRBD1 is a possible D gene (6 bases). The CDR3 consists of 15 residues. CDR1 SGHDT and CDR2 YYEEEE come from the germline V gene. Trimming pared 1 base from V and 1 base from J, leaving 9 bases between. CDR3 sequence: CASSLTGLSYNEQFF. The CDR3 DNA reads TGTGCCAGCAGCTTGACAGGGTTATCCTACAATGAGCAGTTCTTC.

The gene calls are TRBV4-2 and TRBJ2-1, with TRBD1 matching over 9 bases. With V trimmed by 1 base and J by 7 bases, 5 bases remained unmatched. The germline gives CDR1 LGHNA, CDR2 YNFKEQ. This CDR3 has 15 amino acids. CDR3 sequence: CASSQALQGANEQFF. Here the CDR3 DNA reads TGTGCCAGCAGCCAAGCTCTACAGGGGGCGAATGAGCAGTTCTTC.

This chain uses TRBV30 with TRBJ1-2, with 7 nucleotides matching TRBD1. The CDR3 covers 14 residues. Germline values: CDR1 GTSNPN, CDR2 SVGIG (reference sequence). V lost 1 base, J lost 7 bases, and 9 bases stayed unmatched. This CDR3 is CAWSEEGARSGYTF. CDR3 coding DNA: TGTGCCTGGAGTGAGGAGGGGGCGCGGAGTGGCTACACCTTC.

The chain uses TRBV25-1 and TRBJ2-5, with D possibly being TRBD1 (6 bases). The germline V gene has CDR1 MGHDK and CDR2 SYGVNS. This CDR3 has 15 amino acids. The germline V and J ends were trimmed by 5 bases and 2 bases, with 15 bases remaining between them. CDR3 sequence: CASSKGQWSQETQYF. The CDR3, as DNA: TGTGCCAGCAGTAAGGGACAATGGAGTCAAGAGACCCAGTACTTC.

This chain uses TRBV7-8 with TRBJ1-5; D gene ambiguous. There are 13 residues in the CDR3. Germline CDR1 reads SGHVS; CDR2 reads FQNEAQ. The germline V and J ends were trimmed by 5 bases and 7 bases, with 12 bases remaining between them. The chain's CDR3 is CASSRDSSQPQHF. The CDR3 DNA sequence: TGTGCCAGCAGCCGCGACTCCTCACAGCCCCAGCATTTT.

The chain recombines TRBV7-9 with TRBJ1-2, with a weak D call TRBD1 (5 bases). CDR3 length: 14 amino acids. V dropped 5 bases and J dropped 4 bases, with 14 bases sitting between them. CDR1 SEHNR and CDR2 FQNEAQ come from the germline V gene (reference sequence). CDR3 DNA sequence: TGTGCCAGCAGCCGAGGACAAGCCACCTATGGCTACACCTTC. This translates into CASSRGQATYGYTF.

This chain connects TRBV19 to TRBJ2-5, with D possibly TRBD1 on 6 matching bases. Trimming took 4 bases from V and 4 from J, leaving 40 bases between them. Germline V gene lookup returns CDR1 LNHDA and CDR2 SQIVND (reference sequence). The CDR3 spans 23 residues. In nucleotides, the CDR3 is TGTGCCAGTAGTACCGAACTAACCGTGGACTTCATCAAGCCAGGGGTGGGGATAGAGACCCAGTACTTC. It yields the protein CASSTELTVDFIKPGVGIETQYF.

The rearrangement links TRBV15 to TRBJ2-7, with 8 nucleotides matching TRBD2. There are 13 residues in the CDR3. V gave up 6 bases and J gave up 3 bases; unmatched junction bases: 4. Germline V gene sequence: CDR1 LNHNV, CDR2 YYDKDF (reference sequence). The CDR3 region has the DNA TGTGCCACCAGAATAGCGGGACTCTACGAGCAGTACTTC. Translation gives CATRIAGLYEQYF. The full variable domain, completed using reference TRBV15 and TRBJ2-7, is DAMVIQNPRYQVTQFGKPVTLSCSQTLNHNVMYWYQQKSSQAPKLLFHYYDKDFNNEADTPDNFQSRRPNTSFCFLDIRSPGLGDTAMYLCATRIAGLYEQYFGPGTRLTVT.

The V call is TRBV27, the J call TRBJ1-1; possible D gene TRBD1, 6 bases. V was pared by 0 bases and J by 3 bases, with 20 bases between. The germline V gene has CDR1 MNHEY and CDR2 SMNVEV (reference sequence). This CDR3 comprises 18 residues. The CDR3 region is CASSLSPDSLTYDTEAFF. The CDR3 region has the DNA TGTGCCAGCAGTTTATCCCCGGACAGTCTAACGTATGACACTGAAGCTTTCTTT.

This clone has a single count. The chain combines TRBV19 with TRBJ2-7, with 10 bases identical to TRBD2. Germline V CDR1 and CDR2: LNHDA, SQIVND (reference sequence). This CDR3 is 17 amino acids long. The V and J ends lost 3 bases and 3 bases, in that order; junction bases with no gene match: 11. Here the CDR3 reads CASSIRLAGAIRYEQYF. CDR3 nucleotide sequence: TGTGCCAGTAGTATTCGTCTAGCGGGAGCCATCCGCTACGAGCAGTACTTC.

The chain combines TRBV6-2 or TRBV6-3 with TRBJ1-5, with D tentatively TRBD1 (6 bases). Germline V gene data show CDR1 as MNHEY and CDR2 as SVGEGT. V was pared by 6 bases and J by 4 bases, with 16 bases between. This CDR3 region has 15 residues. The CDR3 nucleotides are TGTGCCAGCAGCCCACAGGGACCCAAAAATCAGCCCCAGCATTTT. This encodes CASSPQGPKNQPQHF.

The V and J genes are TRBV9 and TRBJ2-3; tentative D call: TRBD2 (6 bases). The germline gives CDR1 SGDLS, CDR2 YYNGEE. Deletions cut 0 bases from V and 5 bases from J, with 13 bases between. The CDR3 spans 15 residues. The CDR3, as DNA: TGTGCCAGCAGCGTAGAGAGACTAGGAGAAGATACGCAGTATTTT. As protein: CASSVERLGEDTQYF. The variable domain in full, completed from reference TRBV9 and TRBJ2-3, reads DSGVTQTPKHLITATGQRVTLRCSPRSGDLSVYWYQQSLDQGLQFLIQYYNGEERAKGNILERFSAQQFPDLHSELNLSSLELGDSALYFCASSVERLGEDTQYFGPGTRLTVL.

V gene TRBV4-2 combines with J gene TRBJ2-1; 9 bases are a match to TRBD2. J gave up 8 bases and V 5 bases, and 16 bases lay outside the gene matches. The CDR3 sequence is 17 residues long. Germline loops: CDR1 LGHNA, CDR2 YNFKEQ. The CDR3: CASSKSVGLAGSDEQFF. The CDR3 region has the DNA TGTGCCAGCAGCAAAAGCGTAGGGCTAGCGGGATCGGATGAGCAGTTCTTC.

This sequence joins TRBV2 and TRBJ1-2, with 12 bases identical to TRBD1. This CDR3 spans 14 amino acids. V gave up 7 bases and J gave up 5 bases; unmatched junction bases: 5. Per germline, CDR1 SNHLY and CDR2 FYNNEI. The CDR3 nucleotides are TGTGCCAGCATAGGGACAGGGGGCGGGTATGGCTACACCTTC. The encoded protein is CASIGTGGGYGYTF.

The rearrangement joins TRBV28 to TRBJ2-5; no clear D. CDR3 length: 13 amino acids. V shed 6 bases and J shed 0 bases, with 8 bases lying between them. CDR1 and CDR2 (germline): MDHEN, SYDVKM. Here the CDR3 reads CASSPRDQETQYF. CDR3 coding DNA: TGTGCCAGCAGCCCCCGGGACCAAGAGACCCAGTACTTC.

This clone was picked up one time. This rearrangement joins TRBV5-1 to TRBJ2-3, with TRBD1 matching 9 bases. This CDR3 spans 17 amino acids. With V trimmed by 3 bases and J by 0 bases, 8 bases remained unmatched. The germline gives CDR1 SGHRS, CDR2 YFSETQ. The chain's CDR3 is CASSSVGTGLSTDTQYF. CDR3 nucleotide sequence: TGCGCCAGCAGCTCCGTCGGGACAGGGCTCAGCACAGATACGCAGTATTTT. The variable domain in full, completed from reference TRBV5-1 and TRBJ2-3, reads KAGVTQTPRYLIKTRGQQVTLSCSPISGHRSVSWYQQTPGQGLQFLFEYFSETQRNKGNFPGRFSGRQFSNSRSEMNVSTLELGDSALYLCASSSVGTGLSTDTQYFGPGTRLTVL.

J is TRBJ2-1 and V is TRBV28; tentative D call: TRBD2 (6 bases). V lost 5 bases and J 8 bases, leaving 19 bases between the germline ends. CDR1 and CDR2 (germline): MDHEN, SYDVKM. The length of the CDR3 is 15 residues. CDR3 amino acids: CASSPSLATLDEQFF. The CDR3 DNA is TGTGCCAGCAGTCCGTCGCTAGCGACCTTGGATGAGCAGTTCTTC. Variable domain in full (rest from reference TRBV28 and TRBJ2-1): DVKVTQSSRYLVKRTGEKVFLECVQDMDHENMFWYRQDPGLGLRLIYFSYDVKMKEKGDIPEGYSVSREKKERFSLILESASTNQTSMYLCASSPSLATLDEQFFGPGTRLTVL.

This chain connects TRBV7-6 to TRBJ2-7, with 9 bases matching TRBD1. Germline CDR1 is SGHVS and CDR2 is FNYEAQ. The CDR3 totals 15 residues. V lost 5 bases to trimming and J lost 6 bases; unmatched junction nucleotides: 11. As DNA, the CDR3 is TGTGCCAGCAGCCGCGGGACAGGGCCCCCGATCGAGCAGTACTTC. This codes for CASSRGTGPPIEQYF.

The J gene is TRBJ1-2, the V gene TRBV9; D might be TRBD1 (6 bases). Per the germline V gene, CDR1 is SGDLS and CDR2 is YYNGEE. Trimming left V 4 bases short and J 0 bases short, with 13 bases between. This CDR3 spans 15 amino acids. The CDR3, as DNA: TGTGCCAGCAGCTCCCAGACAGGCGCTAACTATGGCTACACCTTC. This codes for CASSSQTGANYGYTF.

The gene calls are TRBV7-2 and TRBJ1-1; D is unclear. Per the germline V gene, CDR1 is SGHTA and CDR2 is FQGNSA. The CDR3 consists of 18 residues. Between the trimmed V and J ends, which lost 5 bases and 7 bases, there was a span of 29 bases. CDR3: CASSPVWARQRESGEAFF. The CDR3 region has the DNA TGTGCCAGCAGCCCGGTTTGGGCTCGGCAGAGGGAGTCAGGTGAAGCTTTCTTT.

The CDR3 nucleotides read TGCAGCGTTGAAGATTTGGGGGCAATGAGGTACTTC. Translating gives CSVEDLGAMRYF. V gene TRBV29-1 combines with J gene TRBJ2-7, with D perhaps matching TRBD1 (6 bases). The V end lost 0 bases, the J end lost 12 bases, and 15 bases lay between the germline ends. Germline CDR1 and CDR2: SQVTM and ANQGSEA. The CDR3 extends over 12 amino acids.

In DNA, the CDR3 is TGTGCCAGCAGCCAAGCGGGTCGAAAAGTTGAAAAACTGTTTTTT. It encodes CASSQAGRKVEKLFF. V usage is TRBV14 and J usage is TRBJ1-4; unclear D gene. CDR1 is SGHDN, CDR2 FVKESK, per germline. V was shortened by 1 base and J by 7 bases, with 13 bases between the two germline ends. The CDR3 runs to 15 residues.

This sequence joins TRBV7-3 and TRBJ2-1; 8 nucleotides agree with TRBD2. V trimming: 4 bases; J trimming: 9 bases; junction bases outside the gene matches: 5. Germline CDR1 and CDR2: SGHTA and FQGTGA. The CDR3 loop spans 13 amino acids. The CDR3, as DNA: TGTGCCAGCAGCTCGGAACTAGCGGCTGAGCAGTTCTTC. Its protein is CASSSELAAEQFF.

V and J are TRBV7-2 and TRBJ2-2; 15 bases line up with TRBD2. Losses at the gene ends were 5 bases for V and 7 bases for J; bases not matched to a gene: 5. Germline V lookup: CDR1 SGHTA, CDR2 FQGNSA. The CDR3 is 16 residues long. The CDR3, as DNA: TGTGCCAGCAGCGGACTAGCGGGAGGGAACGGCGGGGAGCTGTTTTTT. Amino acids: CASSGLAGGNGGELFF.

The chain is built from TRBV6-5 and TRBJ1-2, with 7 bases lining up with TRBD1. CDR1 and CDR2 (germline): MNHEY, SVGAGI. V shed 7 bases, J shed 2 bases, and the junction held 7 bases outside the gene matches. The CDR3 sequence is 14 residues long. The CDR3 DNA is TGTGCCAGCACCTCCCTGGGACAGAACTATGGCTACACCTTC. Protein product: CASTSLGQNYGYTF.